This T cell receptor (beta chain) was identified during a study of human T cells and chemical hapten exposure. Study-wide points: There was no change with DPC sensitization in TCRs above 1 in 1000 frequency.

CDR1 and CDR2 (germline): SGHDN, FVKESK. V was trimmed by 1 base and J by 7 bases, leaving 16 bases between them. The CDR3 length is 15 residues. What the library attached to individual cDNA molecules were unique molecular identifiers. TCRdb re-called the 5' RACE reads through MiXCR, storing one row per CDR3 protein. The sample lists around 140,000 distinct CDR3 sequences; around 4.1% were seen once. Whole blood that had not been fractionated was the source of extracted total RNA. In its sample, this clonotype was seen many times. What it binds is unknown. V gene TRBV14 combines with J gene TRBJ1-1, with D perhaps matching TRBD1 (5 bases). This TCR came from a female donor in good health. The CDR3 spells CASSQAALGDDEAFF. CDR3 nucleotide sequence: TGTGCCAGCAGCCAAGCGGCGTTGGGGGATGATGAAGCTTTCTTT.